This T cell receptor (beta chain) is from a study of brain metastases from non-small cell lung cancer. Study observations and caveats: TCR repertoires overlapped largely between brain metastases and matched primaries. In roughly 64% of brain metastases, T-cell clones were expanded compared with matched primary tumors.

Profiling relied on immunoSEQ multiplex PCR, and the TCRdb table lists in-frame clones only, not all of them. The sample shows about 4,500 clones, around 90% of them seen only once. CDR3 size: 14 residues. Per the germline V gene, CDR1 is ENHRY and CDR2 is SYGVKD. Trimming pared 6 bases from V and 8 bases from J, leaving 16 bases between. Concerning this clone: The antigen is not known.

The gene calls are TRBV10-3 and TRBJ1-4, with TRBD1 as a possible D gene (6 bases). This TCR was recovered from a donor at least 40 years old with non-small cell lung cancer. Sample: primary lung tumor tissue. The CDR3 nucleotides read TGTGCCATCAGAGCGACAGGCAACTCGGAAAAACTGTTTTTT. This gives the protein CAIRATGNSEKLFF.